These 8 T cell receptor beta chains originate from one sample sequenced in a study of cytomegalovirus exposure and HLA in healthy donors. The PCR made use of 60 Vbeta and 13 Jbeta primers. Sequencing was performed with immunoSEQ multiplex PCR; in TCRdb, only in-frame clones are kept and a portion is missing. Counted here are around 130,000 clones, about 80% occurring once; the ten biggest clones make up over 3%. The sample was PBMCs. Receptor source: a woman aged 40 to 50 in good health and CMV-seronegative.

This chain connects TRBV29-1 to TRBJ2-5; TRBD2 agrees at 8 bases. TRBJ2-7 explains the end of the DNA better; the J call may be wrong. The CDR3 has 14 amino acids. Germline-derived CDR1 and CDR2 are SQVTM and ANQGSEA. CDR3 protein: CSTRGGRDSYEQYF. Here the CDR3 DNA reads TGCAGCACCCGGGGGGGCAGAGACTCCTACGAGCAGTACTTC.

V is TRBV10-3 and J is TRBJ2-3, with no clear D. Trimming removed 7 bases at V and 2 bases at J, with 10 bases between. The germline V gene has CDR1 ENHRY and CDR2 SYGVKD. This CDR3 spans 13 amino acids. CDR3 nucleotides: TGTGCCATCACCGCGCGACTCACAGATACGCAGTATTTT. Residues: CAITARLTDTQYF.

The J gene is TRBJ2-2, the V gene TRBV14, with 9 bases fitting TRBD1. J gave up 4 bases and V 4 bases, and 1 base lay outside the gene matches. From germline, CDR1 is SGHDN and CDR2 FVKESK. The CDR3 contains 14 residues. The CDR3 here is CASSRDRATGELFF. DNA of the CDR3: TGTGCCAGCAGCCGGGACAGGGCCACCGGGGAGCTGTTTTTT.

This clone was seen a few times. The CDR3 coding sequence is TGCGCCAGCAGCCAAGATCTGGTTAGCGGGAACTACGAGCAGTACTTC. Translation: CASSQDLVSGNYEQYF. This rearrangement joins TRBV4-1 to TRBJ2-7; the match to TRBD2 covers 8 bases. The CDR3 extends over 16 amino acids. Germline V lookup: CDR1 MGHRA, CDR2 YSYEKL. V trimming: 0 bases; J trimming: 3 bases; junction bases outside the gene matches: 7.

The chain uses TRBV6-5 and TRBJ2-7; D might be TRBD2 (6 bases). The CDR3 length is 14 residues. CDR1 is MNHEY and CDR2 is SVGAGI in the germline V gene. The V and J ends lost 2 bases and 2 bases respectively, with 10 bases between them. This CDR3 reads CASSYRRGPYEQYF. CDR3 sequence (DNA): TGTGCCAGCAGTTACAGGCGGGGTCCCTACGAGCAGTACTTC.

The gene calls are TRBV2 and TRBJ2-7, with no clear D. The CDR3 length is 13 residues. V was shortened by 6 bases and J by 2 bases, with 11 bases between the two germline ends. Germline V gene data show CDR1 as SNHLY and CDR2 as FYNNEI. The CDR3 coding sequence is TGTGCCAGCAGACCGGGTTCTACCTACGAGCAGTACTTC. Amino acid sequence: CASRPGSTYEQYF. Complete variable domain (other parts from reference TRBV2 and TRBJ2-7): EPEVTQTPSHQVTQMGQEVILRCVPISNHLYFYWYRQILGQKVEFLVSFYNNEISEKSEIFDDQFSVERPDGSNFTLKIRSTKLEDSAMYFCASRPGSTYEQYFGPGTRLTVT.

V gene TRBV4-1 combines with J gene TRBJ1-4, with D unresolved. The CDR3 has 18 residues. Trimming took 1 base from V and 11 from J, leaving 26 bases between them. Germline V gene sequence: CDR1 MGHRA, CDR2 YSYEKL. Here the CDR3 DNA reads TGCGCCAGCAGCCAAGTTGGCGGCCGCGGCGGGGTAATACCTAAACTGTTTTTT. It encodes CASSQVGGRGGVIPKLFF.

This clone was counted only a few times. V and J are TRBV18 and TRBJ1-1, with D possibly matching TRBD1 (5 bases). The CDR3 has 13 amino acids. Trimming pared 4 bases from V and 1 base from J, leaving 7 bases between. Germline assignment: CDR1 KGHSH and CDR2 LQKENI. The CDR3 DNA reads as TGTGCCAGCTCACTAGGACAGAACACTGAAGCTTTCTTT. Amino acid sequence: CASSLGQNTEAFF.